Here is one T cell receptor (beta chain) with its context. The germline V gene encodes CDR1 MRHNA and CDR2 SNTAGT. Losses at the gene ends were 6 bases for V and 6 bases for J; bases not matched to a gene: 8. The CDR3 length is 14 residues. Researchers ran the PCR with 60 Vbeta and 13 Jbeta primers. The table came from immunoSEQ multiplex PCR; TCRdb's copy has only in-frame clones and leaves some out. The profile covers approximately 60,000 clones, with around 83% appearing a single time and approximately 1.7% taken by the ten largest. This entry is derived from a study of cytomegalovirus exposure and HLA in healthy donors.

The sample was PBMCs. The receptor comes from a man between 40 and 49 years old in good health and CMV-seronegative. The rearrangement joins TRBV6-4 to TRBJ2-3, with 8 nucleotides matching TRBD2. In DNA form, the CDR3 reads TGTGCCAGCAGAAGCGGGAGTCAGTCCGATACGCAGTATTTT. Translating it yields CASRSGSQSDTQYF.